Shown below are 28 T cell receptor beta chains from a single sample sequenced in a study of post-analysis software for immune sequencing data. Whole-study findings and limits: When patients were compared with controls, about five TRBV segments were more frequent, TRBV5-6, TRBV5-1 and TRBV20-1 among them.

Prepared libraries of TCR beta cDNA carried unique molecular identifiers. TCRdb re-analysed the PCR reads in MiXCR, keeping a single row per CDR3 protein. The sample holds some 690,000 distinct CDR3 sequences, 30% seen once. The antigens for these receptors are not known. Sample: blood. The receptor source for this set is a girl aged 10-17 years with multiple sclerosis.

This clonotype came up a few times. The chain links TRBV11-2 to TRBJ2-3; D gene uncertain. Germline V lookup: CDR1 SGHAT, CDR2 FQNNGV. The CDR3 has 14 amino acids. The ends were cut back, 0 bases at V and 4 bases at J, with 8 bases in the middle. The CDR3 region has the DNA TGTGCCAGCAGCTTAGACTCCCCCCCAGATACGCAGTATTTT. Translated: CASSLDSPPDTQYF.

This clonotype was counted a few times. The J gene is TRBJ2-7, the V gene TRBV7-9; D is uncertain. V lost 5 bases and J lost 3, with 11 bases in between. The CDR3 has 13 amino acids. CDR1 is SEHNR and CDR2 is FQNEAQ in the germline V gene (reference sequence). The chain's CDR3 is CASSPPGIYEQYF. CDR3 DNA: TGTGCCAGCAGCCCCCCGGGCATCTACGAGCAGTACTTC.

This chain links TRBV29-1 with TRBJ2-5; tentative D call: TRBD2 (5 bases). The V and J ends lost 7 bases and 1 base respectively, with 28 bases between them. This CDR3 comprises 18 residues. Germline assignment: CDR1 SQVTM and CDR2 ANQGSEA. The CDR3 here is CSAKSPGPLGLFQETQYF. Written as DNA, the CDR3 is TGCAGCGCTAAATCTCCAGGCCCCCTAGGACTCTTCCAAGAGACCCAGTACTTC.

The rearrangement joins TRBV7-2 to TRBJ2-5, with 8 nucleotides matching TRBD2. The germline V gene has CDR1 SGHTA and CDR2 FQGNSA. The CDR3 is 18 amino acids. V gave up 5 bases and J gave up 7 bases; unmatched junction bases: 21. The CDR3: CASSLQRLASTGIGTQYF. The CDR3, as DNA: TGTGCCAGCAGCCTCCAACGACTAGCGTCGACTGGCATAGGGACCCAGTACTTC.

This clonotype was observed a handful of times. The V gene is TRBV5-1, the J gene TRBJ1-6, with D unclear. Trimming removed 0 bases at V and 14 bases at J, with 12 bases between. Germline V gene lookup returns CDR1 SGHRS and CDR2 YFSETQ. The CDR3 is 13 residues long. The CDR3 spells CASSLVWGMALHF. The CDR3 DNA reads TGCGCCAGCAGCTTGGTTTGGGGAATGGCCCTCCACTTT.

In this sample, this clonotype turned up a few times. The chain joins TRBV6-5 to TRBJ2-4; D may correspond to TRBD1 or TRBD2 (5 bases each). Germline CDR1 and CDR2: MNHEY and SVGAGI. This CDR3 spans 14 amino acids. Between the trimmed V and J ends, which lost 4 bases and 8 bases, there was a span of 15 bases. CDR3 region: CASSSLGPGHIQYF. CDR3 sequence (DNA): TGTGCCAGCAGTTCATTGGGACCTGGGCACATTCAGTACTTC.

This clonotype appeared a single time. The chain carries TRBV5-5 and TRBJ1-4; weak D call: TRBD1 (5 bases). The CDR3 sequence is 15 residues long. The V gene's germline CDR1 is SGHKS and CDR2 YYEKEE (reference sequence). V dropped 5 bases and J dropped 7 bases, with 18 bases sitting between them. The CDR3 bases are TGTGCCAGCAGACCCTTACCGGGGCGCGGTGAAAAACTGTTTTTT. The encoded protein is CASRPLPGRGEKLFF.

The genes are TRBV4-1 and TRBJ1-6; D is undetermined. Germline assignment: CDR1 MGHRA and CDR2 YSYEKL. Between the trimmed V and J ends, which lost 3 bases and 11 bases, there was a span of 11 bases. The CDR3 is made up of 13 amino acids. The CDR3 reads CASSQGSTTPLHF. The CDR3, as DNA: TGCGCCAGCAGCCAGGGAAGCACAACACCCCTCCACTTT.

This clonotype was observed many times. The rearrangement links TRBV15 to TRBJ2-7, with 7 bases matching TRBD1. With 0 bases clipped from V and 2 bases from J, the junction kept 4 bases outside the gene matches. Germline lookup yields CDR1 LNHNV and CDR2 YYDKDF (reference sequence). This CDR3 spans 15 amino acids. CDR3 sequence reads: CATSRDNRGAYEQYF. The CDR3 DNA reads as TGTGCCACCAGCAGAGATAACAGGGGAGCCTACGAGCAGTACTTC.

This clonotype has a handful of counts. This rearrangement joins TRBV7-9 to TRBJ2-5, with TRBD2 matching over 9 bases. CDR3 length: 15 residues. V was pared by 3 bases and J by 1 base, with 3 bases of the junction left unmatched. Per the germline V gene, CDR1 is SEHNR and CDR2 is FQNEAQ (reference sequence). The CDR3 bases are TGTGCCAGCAGCTTTTCGCGGGGGGGCCAAGAGACCCAGTACTTC. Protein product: CASSFSRGGQETQYF. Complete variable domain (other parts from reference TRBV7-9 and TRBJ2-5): DTGVSQNPRHKITKRGQNVTFRCDPISEHNRLYWYRQTLGQGPEFLTYFQNEAQLEKSRLLSDRFSAERPKGSFSTLEIQRTEQGDSAMYLCASSFSRGGQETQYFGPGTRLLVL.

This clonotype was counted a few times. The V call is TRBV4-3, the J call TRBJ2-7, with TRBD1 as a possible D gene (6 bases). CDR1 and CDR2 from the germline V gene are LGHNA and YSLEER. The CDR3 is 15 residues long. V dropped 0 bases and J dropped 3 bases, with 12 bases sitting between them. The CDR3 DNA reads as TGCGCCAGCAGCCAAGAAGCAGGGGCCCTCTACGAGCAGTACTTC. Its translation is CASSQEAGALYEQYF.

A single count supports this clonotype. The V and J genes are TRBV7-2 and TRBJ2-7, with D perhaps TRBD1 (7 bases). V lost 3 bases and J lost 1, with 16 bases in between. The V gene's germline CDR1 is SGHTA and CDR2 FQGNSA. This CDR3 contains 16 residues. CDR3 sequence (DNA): TGTGCCAGCAGCTTTAATAGACAGGGAGGATCCTACGAGCAGTACTTC. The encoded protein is CASSFNRQGGSYEQYF.

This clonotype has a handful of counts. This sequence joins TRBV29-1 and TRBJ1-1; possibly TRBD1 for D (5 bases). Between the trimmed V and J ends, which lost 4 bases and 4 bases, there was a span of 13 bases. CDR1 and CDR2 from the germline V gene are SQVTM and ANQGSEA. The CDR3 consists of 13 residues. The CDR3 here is CSVGLGGGTEAFF. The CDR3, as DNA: TGCAGCGTTGGTCTCGGGGGGGGCACTGAAGCTTTCTTT.

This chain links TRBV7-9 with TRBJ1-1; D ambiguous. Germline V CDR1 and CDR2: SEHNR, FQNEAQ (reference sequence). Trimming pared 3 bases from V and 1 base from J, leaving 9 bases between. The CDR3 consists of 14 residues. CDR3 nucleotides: TGTGCCAGCAGCTTCGGCTCCCCGAACACTGAAGCTTTCTTT. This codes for CASSFGSPNTEAFF.

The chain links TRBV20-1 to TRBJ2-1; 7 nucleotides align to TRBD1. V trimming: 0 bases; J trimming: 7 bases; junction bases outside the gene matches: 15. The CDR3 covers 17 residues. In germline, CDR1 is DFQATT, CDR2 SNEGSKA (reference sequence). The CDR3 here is CSARDRTGQWVVNEQFF. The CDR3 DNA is TGCAGTGCTAGAGATCGAACGGGACAGTGGGTGGTAAATGAGCAGTTCTTC.

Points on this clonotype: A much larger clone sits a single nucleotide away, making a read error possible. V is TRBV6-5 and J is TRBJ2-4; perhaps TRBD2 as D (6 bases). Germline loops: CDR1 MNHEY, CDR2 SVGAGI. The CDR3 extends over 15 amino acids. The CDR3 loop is CAGSPRTIAKNIQYF. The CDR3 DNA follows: TGTGCCGGCAGTCCCCGGACTATAGCCAAAAACATTCAGTACTTC.

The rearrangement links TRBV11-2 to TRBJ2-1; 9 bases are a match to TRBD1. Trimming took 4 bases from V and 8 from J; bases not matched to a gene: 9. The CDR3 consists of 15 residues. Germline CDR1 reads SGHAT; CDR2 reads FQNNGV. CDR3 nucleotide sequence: TGTGCCAGCAGCTACCCGGGACAGGGATATCATGAGCAGTTCTTC. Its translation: CASSYPGQGYHEQFF.

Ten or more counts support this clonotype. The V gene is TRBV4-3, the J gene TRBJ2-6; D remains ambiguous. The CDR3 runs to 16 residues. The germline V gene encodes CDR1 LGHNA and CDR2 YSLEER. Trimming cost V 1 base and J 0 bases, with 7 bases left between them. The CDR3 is CASSQGQHSGANVLTF. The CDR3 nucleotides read TGCGCCAGCAGCCAAGGGCAGCACTCTGGGGCCAACGTCCTGACTTTC.

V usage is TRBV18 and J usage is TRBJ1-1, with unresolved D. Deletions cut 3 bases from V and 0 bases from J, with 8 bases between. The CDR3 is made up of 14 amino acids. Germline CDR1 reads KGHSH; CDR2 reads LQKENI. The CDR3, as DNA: TGTGCCAGCTCACCCCACGCTTTGAACACTGAAGCTTTCTTT. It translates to CASSPHALNTEAFF.

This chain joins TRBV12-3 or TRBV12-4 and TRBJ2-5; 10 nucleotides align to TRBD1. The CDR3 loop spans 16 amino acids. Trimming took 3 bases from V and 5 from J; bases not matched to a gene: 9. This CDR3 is CASSFTGTGVEETQYF. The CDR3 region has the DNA TGTGCCAGCAGTTTTACTGGGACAGGGGTCGAGGAGACCCAGTACTTC.

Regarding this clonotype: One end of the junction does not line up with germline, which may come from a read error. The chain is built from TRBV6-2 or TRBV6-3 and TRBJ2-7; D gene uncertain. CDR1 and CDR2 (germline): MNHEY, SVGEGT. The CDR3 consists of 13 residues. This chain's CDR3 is CASRYLWTYEQYF. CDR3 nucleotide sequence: TGTGCCAGCAGGTACTTGTGGACCTACGAGCAGTACTTC.

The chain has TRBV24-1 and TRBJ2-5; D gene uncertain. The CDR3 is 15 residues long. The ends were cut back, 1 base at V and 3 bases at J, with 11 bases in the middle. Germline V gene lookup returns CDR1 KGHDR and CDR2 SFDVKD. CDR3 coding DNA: TGTGCCACCAGTGATTTCCGGAGTAATGAAGAGACCCAGTACTTC. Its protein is CATSDFRSNEETQYF.

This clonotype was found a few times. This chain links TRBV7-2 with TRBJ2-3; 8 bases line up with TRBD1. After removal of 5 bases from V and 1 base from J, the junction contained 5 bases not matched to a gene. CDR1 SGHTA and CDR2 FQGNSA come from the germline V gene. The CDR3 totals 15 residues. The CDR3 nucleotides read TGTGCCAGCAGCCAGCGGACAGGGCGCACAGATACGCAGTATTTT. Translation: CASSQRTGRTDTQYF.

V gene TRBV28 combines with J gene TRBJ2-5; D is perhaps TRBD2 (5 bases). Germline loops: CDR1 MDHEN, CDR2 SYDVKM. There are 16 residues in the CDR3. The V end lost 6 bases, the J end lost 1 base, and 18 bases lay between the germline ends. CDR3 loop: CASRLQFGNRQETQYF. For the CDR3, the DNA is TGTGCCAGCAGGCTACAATTCGGGAACCGCCAAGAGACCCAGTACTTC. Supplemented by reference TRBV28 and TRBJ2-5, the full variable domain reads DVKVTQSSRYLVKRTGEKVFLECVQDMDHENMFWYRQDPGLGLRLIYFSYDVKMKEKGDIPEGYSVSREKKERFSLILESASTNQTSMYLCASRLQFGNRQETQYFGPGTRLLVL.

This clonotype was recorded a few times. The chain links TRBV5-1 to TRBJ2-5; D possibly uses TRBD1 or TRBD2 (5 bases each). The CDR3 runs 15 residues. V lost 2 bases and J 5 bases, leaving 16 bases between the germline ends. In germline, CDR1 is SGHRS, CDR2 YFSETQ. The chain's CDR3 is CASSFWSGPSETQYF. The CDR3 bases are TGCGCCAGCAGCTTTTGGTCGGGGCCGAGTGAGACCCAGTACTTC.

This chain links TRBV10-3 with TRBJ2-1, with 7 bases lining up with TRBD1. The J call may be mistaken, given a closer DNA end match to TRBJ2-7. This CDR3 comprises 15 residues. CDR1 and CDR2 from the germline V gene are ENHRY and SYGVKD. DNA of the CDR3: TGTGCCACTAACAACCGGGACAGCTCCTACAATGAGCAGTACTTC. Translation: CATNNRDSSYNEQYF.

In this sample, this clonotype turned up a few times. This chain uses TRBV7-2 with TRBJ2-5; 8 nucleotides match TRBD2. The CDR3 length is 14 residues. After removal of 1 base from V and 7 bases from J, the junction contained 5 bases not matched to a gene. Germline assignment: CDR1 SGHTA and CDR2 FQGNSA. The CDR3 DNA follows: TGTGCCAGCAGCTTAGGCGGGGGGCAGGGGACCCAGTACTTC. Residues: CASSLGGGQGTQYF.

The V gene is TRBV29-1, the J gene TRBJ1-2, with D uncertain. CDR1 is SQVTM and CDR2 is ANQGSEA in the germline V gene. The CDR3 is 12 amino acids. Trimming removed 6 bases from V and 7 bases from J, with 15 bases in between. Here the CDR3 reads CSVLSFVGGYTF. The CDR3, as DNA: TGCAGCGTCCTCTCCTTCGTGGGTGGCTACACCTTC.